What follows are 23 T cell receptor beta chains derived from one specimen sequenced in a study of T cell responses to AZD1222 COVID-19 vaccine. Produced via immunoSEQ multiplex PCR; TCRdb's table is partial and in-frame only. The data contain 150,000 or so clones, around nine tenths of them singletons. The starting material was peripheral blood, obtained on day 0 of AZD1222 vaccination. The receptor set was obtained from an adult in good health.

V usage is TRBV25-1 and J usage is TRBJ2-3; the D gene is possibly TRBD1 (5 bases). CDR1 and CDR2 from the germline V gene are MGHDK and SYGVNS. CDR3 length equals 15 residues. V lost 2 bases and J 0 bases, leaving 9 bases between the germline ends. The CDR3 region is CASSERGTSTDTQYF. CDR3 DNA sequence: TGTGCCAGCAGTGAAAGGGGAACTAGCACAGATACGCAGTATTTT.

The chain links TRBV9 to TRBJ2-5, with D unclear. The length of the CDR3 is 15 residues. The germline V gene encodes CDR1 SGDLS and CDR2 YYNGEE. Between the trimmed V and J ends, which lost 0 bases and 2 bases, there was a span of 11 bases. CDR3 sequence reads: CASSVAVGRQETQYF. Here the CDR3 DNA reads TGTGCCAGCAGCGTAGCTGTAGGGCGGCAAGAGACCCAGTACTTC.

The rearrangement uses TRBV5-5 and TRBJ2-3; either TRBD1 or TRBD2 may fit D (8 bases each). Germline V gene lookup returns CDR1 SGHKS and CDR2 YYEKEE (reference sequence). The CDR3 totals 19 residues. V lost 4 bases to trimming and J lost 1 base, with 25 bases between them. The CDR3 spells CASSPGGVAGTGGTDTQYF. The CDR3 DNA follows: TGTGCCAGCAGCCCGGGAGGGGTGGCCGGGACAGGAGGCACAGATACGCAGTATTTT.

This clone was seen only a few times. The chain employs TRBV3-1 (or the pseudogene TRBV3-2) and TRBJ2-2, with 10 bases lining up with TRBD1. In germline, CDR1 is LGHDT, CDR2 YNNKEL (reference sequence). V lost 2 bases, J lost 6 bases, and 6 bases stayed unmatched. This CDR3 is built from 16 residues. CDR3 in DNA: TGTGCCAGCAGCCAATTTGGGACAGGGGAAGCCGGGGAGCTGTTTTTT. This gives the protein CASSQFGTGEAGELFF.

The rearrangement joins TRBV18 to TRBJ1-1; TRBD1 might be the D (5 bases). Germline lookup yields CDR1 KGHSH and CDR2 LQKENI. V shed 2 bases and J shed 2 bases, with 9 bases lying between them. The CDR3 runs to 14 residues. CDR3 amino acids: CASSPYDRNTEAFF. The CDR3 DNA reads TGTGCCAGCTCACCATATGACAGAAACACTGAAGCTTTCTTT.

The J gene is TRBJ2-5, the V gene TRBV11-2, with D possibly being TRBD2 (5 bases). The V gene lost 4 bases and the J gene lost 2 bases, with 5 bases spanning the gap. CDR1 is SGHAT and CDR2 is FQNNGV in the germline V gene. This CDR3 has 12 residues. This CDR3 reads CASSSGQETQYF. CDR3 DNA sequence: TGTGCCAGCAGCTCGGGGCAAGAGACCCAGTACTTC.

The chain employs TRBV5-1 and TRBJ1-3; 8 bases agree with TRBD1. Germline lookup yields CDR1 SGHRS and CDR2 YFSETQ. After removal of 1 base from V and 2 bases from J, the junction contained 8 bases not matched to a gene. CDR3 length: 17 amino acids. CDR3 in amino acids: CASSLLQSTGAGNTIYF. As DNA, the CDR3 is TGCGCCAGCAGCTTGCTTCAATCGACAGGGGCTGGAAACACCATATATTTT.

The genes are TRBV9 and TRBJ2-6; tentative D call: TRBD1 (5 bases). With 3 bases removed from V and 2 bases from J, the gap between germline ends came to 18 bases. CDR3 length equals 18 residues. The V gene's germline CDR1 is SGDLS and CDR2 YYNGEE. As DNA, the CDR3 is TGTGCCAGCAGCGGACCAGGGTCGGTCTCCACTGGGGCCAACGTCCTGACTTTC. This translates into CASSGPGSVSTGANVLTF. Together with reference TRBV9 and TRBJ2-6, the CDR3 gives the full variable domain: DSGVTQTPKHLITATGQRVTLRCSPRSGDLSVYWYQQSLDQGLQFLIQYYNGEERAKGNILERFSAQQFPDLHSELNLSSLELGDSALYFCASSGPGSVSTGANVLTFGAGSRLTVL.

This rearrangement joins TRBV5-1 to TRBJ2-6; 7 bases agree with TRBD1. CDR1 SGHRS and CDR2 YFSETQ come from the germline V gene. This CDR3 has 17 residues. V lost 0 bases and J lost 1; bases outside the gene matches: 4. CDR3 in DNA: TGCGCCAGCAGCTTGGGGGACAGTCTTTCTGGGGCCAACGTCCTGACTTTC. Protein sequence: CASSLGDSLSGANVLTF.

The chain recombines TRBV10-3 with TRBJ1-3; no firm D call. The germline V gene has CDR1 ENHRY and CDR2 SYGVKD. Trimming stripped 7 bases from V and 0 bases from J, with 7 bases between. The length of the CDR3 is 13 residues. CDR3 sequence reads: CAIKRASGNTIYF. The CDR3 DNA reads TGTGCCATCAAGCGGGCCTCTGGAAACACCATATATTTT.

This clone was picked up a small number of times. V usage is TRBV19 and J usage is TRBJ1-6; 9 bases agree with TRBD1. The germline V gene encodes CDR1 LNHDA and CDR2 SQIVND (reference sequence). The J segment lost 9 bases and the V segment lost 8 bases, leaving 8 bases of the junction unmatched. CDR3 length: 14 amino acids. For the CDR3, the DNA is TGTGCCAGTCTTTCTACAGGGGGCAGTTCACCCCTCCACTTT. This translates into CASLSTGGSSPLHF.

The rearrangement uses TRBV7-9 and TRBJ1-4; TRBD1 aligns across 7 bases. Germline V gene sequence: CDR1 SEHNR, CDR2 FQNEAQ (reference sequence). V dropped 6 bases and J dropped 5; count of bases not matched to a gene: 9. The CDR3 consists of 15 residues. The CDR3 region has the DNA TGTGCCAGCAGTTTCTCAGGGGGAAAAAATGAAAAACTGTTTTTT. It translates to CASSFSGGKNEKLFF.

The chain joins TRBV30 to TRBJ2-1; TRBD2 agrees at 7 bases. The V gene end was trimmed by 6 bases and the J gene end by 4 bases; junction bases not matched to a gene: 9. Germline V gives CDR1 GTSNPN, CDR2 SVGIG (reference sequence). CDR3 size: 14 residues. In DNA form, the CDR3 reads TGTGCCTGCAGCGTAGCGGGTCTATACAATGAGCAGTTCTTC. It specifies CACSVAGLYNEQFF.

This clone was observed once. This rearrangement joins TRBV19 to TRBJ1-2; tentatively, D is TRBD1 (5 bases). Germline V lookup: CDR1 LNHDA, CDR2 SQIVND (reference sequence). The V end was cut by 4 bases, the J end by 2 bases, with 11 bases between. The CDR3 is made up of 14 amino acids. CDR3 DNA sequence: TGTGCCAGTAGTACCCAGGGTGGGAACTATGGCTACACCTTC. It specifies CASSTQGGNYGYTF. The full variable domain, its missing parts supplied by reference TRBV19 and TRBJ1-2, is DGGITQSPKYLFRKEGQNVTLSCEQNLNHDAMYWYRQDPGQGLRLIYYSQIVNDFQKGDIAEGYSVSREKKESFPLTVTSAQKNPTAFYLCASSTQGGNYGYTFGSGTRLTVV.

This chain connects TRBV19 to TRBJ2-6; unclear D gene. The germline V gene has CDR1 LNHDA and CDR2 SQIVND (reference sequence). The CDR3 contains 15 residues. Trimming cost V 3 bases and J 2 bases, with 8 bases left between them. The CDR3 DNA follows: TGTGCCAGTAGTATGGGCACCCCTGGGGCCAACGTCCTGACTTTC. Protein: CASSMGTPGANVLTF.

The chain employs TRBV7-9 and TRBJ2-1; 11 bases are shared with TRBD2. CDR3 size: 16 residues. Germline V CDR1 and CDR2: SEHNR, FQNEAQ (reference sequence). V gave up 7 bases and J gave up 6 bases; unmatched junction bases: 11. The CDR3 nucleotides are TGTGCCAGCACCCTACTCATAGCGGGAGGGGGCAATGAGCAGTTCTTC. Translated: CASTLLIAGGGNEQFF.

In this sample, this clone turned up once. This chain connects TRBV5-6 to TRBJ2-5; perhaps TRBD1 as D (6 bases). The ends were cut back, 2 bases at V and 1 base at J, with 12 bases in the middle. The CDR3 sequence is 15 residues long. Germline lookup yields CDR1 SGHDT and CDR2 YYEEEE. The CDR3 region is CASSFRGVGQETQYF. The CDR3 nucleotides read TGTGCCAGCAGCTTCAGGGGAGTGGGCCAAGAGACCCAGTACTTC.

As concerns this clone: Other DNA variants within this sample encode the same CDR3. The V gene is TRBV5-1, the J gene TRBJ1-1; no definite D call. Germline V gene data show CDR1 as SGHRS and CDR2 as YFSETQ. This CDR3 region has 13 residues. The V gene lost 3 bases and the J gene lost 1 base, with 7 bases spanning the gap. For the CDR3, the DNA is TGCGCCAGCAGCTCCGACGGGAACACTGAAGCTTTCTTT. It codes for CASSSDGNTEAFF.

The chain has TRBV7-8 and TRBJ2-7; D is undetermined. The CDR3 length is 13 residues. With 4 bases removed from V and 3 bases from J, the gap between germline ends came to 10 bases. Germline V gene sequence: CDR1 SGHVS, CDR2 FQNEAQ. The CDR3 sequence is CASSSLGVYEQYF. The CDR3 DNA reads TGTGCCAGCAGCTCCCTTGGTGTCTACGAGCAGTACTTC.

This chain joins TRBV29-1 and TRBJ1-1; no reliable D call. The length of the CDR3 is 13 residues. Germline V CDR1 and CDR2: SQVTM, ANQGSEA. V dropped 4 bases and J dropped 3 bases, with 12 bases sitting between them. This chain's CDR3 is CSVATGRDTEAFF. In DNA, the CDR3 is TGCAGCGTTGCAACCGGTAGGGACACTGAAGCTTTCTTT.

The chain combines TRBV28 with TRBJ1-5, with TRBD1 matching 8 bases. This CDR3 is 16 amino acids long. Germline CDR1 and CDR2: MDHEN and SYDVKM. V was clipped by 7 bases and J by 6 bases; unmatched bases: 14. The CDR3 loop reads CASTEAGTGTRQPQHF. CDR3 DNA: TGTGCCAGCACCGAAGCCGGGACAGGAACCCGTCAGCCCCAGCATTTT.

The genes are TRBV19 and TRBJ1-2; no clear D. V dropped 3 bases and J dropped 2 bases, with 10 bases sitting between them. Germline CDR1 and CDR2: LNHDA and SQIVND (reference sequence). CDR3 length: 14 amino acids. This CDR3 is CASSIQNKNYGYTF. DNA of the CDR3: TGTGCCAGTAGTATTCAGAACAAGAACTATGGCTACACCTTC.

This clone was observed once. The chain carries TRBV9 and TRBJ2-1, with a weak D call TRBD2 (6 bases). The CDR3 covers 15 residues. Trimming shortened V by 0 bases and J by 4 bases, and 11 bases separated the two germline ends. CDR1 and CDR2 (germline): SGDLS, YYNGEE. CDR3 nucleotides: TGTGCCAGCAGCGTAGGGGGGGATAGTTACAATGAGCAGTTCTTC. The encoded protein is CASSVGGDSYNEQFF.